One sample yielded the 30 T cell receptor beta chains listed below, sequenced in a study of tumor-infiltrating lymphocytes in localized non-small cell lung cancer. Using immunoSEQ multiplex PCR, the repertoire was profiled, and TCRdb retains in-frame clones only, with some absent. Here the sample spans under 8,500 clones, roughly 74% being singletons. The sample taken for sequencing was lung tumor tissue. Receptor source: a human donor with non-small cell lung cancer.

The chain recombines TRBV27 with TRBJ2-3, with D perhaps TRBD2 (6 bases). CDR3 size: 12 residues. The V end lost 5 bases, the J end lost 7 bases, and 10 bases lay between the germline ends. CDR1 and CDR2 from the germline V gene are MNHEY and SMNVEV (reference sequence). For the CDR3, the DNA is TGTGCCAGCAGTGACGGGGGAAATACGCAGTATTTT. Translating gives CASSDGGNTQYF.

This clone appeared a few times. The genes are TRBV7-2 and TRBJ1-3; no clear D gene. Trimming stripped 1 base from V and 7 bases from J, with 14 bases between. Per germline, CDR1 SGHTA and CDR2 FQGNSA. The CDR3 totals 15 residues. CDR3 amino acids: CASSLGRIQGNTIYF. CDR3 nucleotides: TGTGCCAGCAGCTTAGGGAGGATCCAAGGGAACACCATATATTTT.

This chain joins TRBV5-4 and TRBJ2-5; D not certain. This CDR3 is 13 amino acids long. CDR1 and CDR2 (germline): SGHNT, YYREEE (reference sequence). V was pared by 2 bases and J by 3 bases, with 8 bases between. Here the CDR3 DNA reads TGTGCCAGCAGCTTCCGGTCCGAAGAGACCCAGTACTTC. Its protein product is CASSFRSEETQYF.

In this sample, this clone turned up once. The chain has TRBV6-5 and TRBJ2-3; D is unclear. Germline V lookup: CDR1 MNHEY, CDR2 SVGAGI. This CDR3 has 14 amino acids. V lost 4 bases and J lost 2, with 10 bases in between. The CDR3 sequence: CASSWAPFTDTQYF. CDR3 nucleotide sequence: TGTGCCAGCAGTTGGGCCCCCTTCACAGATACGCAGTATTTT.

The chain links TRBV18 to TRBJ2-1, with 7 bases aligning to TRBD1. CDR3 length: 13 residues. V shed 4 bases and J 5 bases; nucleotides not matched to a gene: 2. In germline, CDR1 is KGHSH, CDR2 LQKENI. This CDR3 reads CASSQGQNNEQFF. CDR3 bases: TGTGCCAGCTCACAGGGACAGAACAATGAGCAGTTCTTC.

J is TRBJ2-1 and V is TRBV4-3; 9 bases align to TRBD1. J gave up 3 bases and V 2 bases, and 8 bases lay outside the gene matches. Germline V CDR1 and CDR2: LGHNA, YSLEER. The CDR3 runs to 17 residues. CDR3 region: CASSQIVGTGLYNEQFF. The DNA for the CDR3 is TGCGCCAGCAGCCAAATCGTCGGGACAGGGCTCTACAATGAGCAGTTCTTC.

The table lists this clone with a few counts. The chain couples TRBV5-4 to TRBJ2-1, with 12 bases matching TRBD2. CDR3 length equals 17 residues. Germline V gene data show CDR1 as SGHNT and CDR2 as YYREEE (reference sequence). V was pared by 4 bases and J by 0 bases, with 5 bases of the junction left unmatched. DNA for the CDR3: TGTGCCAGCAGCGTACCTAGCGGGGGGGCCTCCTACAATGAGCAGTTCTTC. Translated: CASSVPSGGASYNEQFF.

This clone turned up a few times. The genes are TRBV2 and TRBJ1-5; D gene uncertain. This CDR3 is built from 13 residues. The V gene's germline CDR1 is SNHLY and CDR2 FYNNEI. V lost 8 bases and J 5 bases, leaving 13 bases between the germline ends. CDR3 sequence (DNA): TGTGCCAGCGAACGGGAGTCGGATCAGCCCCAGCATTTT. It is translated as CASERESDQPQHF.

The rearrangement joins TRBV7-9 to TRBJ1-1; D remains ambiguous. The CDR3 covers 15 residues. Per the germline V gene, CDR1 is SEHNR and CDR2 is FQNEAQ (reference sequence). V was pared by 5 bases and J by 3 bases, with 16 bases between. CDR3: CASSTSLILYTEAFF. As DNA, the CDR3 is TGTGCCAGCAGCACGAGCTTGATCCTTTACACTGAAGCTTTCTTT.

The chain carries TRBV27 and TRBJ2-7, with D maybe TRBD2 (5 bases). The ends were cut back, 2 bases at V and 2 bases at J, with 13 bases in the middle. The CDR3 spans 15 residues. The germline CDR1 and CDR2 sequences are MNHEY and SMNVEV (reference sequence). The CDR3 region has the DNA TGTGCCAGCAGTTTAGAAGTTGAGGGAGCCTACGAGCAGTACTTC. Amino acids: CASSLEVEGAYEQYF.

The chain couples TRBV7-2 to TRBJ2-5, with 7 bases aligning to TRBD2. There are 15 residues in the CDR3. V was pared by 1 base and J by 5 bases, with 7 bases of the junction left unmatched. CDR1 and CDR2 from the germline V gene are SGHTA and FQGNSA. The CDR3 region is CASSLGTLSGETQYF. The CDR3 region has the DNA TGTGCCAGCAGCTTAGGGACCCTTAGCGGGGAGACCCAGTACTTC.

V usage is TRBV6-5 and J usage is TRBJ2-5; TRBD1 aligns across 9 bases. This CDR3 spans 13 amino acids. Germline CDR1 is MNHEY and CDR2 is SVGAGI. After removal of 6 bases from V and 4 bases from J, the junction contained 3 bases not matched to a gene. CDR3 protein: CASSHRGRETQYF. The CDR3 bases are TGTGCCAGCAGCCACAGGGGGCGAGAGACCCAGTACTTC.

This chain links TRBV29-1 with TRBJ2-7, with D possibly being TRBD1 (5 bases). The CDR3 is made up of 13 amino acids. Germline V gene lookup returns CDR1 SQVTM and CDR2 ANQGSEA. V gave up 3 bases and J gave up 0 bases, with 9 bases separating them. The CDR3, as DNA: TGCAGCGTTGAGACAGAGAGCTCCTACGAGCAGTACTTC. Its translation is CSVETESSYEQYF.

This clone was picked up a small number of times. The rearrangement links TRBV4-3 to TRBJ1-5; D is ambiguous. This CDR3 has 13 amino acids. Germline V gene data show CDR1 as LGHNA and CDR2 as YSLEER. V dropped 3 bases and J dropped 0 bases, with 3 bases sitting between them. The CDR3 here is CASSQYSNQPQHF. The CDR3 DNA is TGCGCCAGCAGCCAGTATAGCAATCAGCCCCAGCATTTT.

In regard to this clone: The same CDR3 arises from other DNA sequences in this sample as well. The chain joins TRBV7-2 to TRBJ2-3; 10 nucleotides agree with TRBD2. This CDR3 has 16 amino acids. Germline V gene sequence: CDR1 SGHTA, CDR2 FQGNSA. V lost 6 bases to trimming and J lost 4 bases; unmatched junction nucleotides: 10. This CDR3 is CASSPRLAGVADTQYF. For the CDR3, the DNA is TGTGCCAGCAGTCCACGCCTAGCGGGAGTGGCAGATACGCAGTATTTT.

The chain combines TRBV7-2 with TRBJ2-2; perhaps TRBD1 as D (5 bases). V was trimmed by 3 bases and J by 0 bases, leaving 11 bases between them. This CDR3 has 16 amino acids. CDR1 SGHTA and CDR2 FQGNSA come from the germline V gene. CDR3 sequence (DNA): TGTGCCAGCAGCTTTATTGGGGCGGCGAACACCGGGGAGCTGTTTTTT. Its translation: CASSFIGAANTGELFF.

As DNA, the CDR3 is TGCGCCAGCAGCTTGGATGCAGGGGGGCTCACCGGGGAGCTGTTTTTT. This translates into CASSLDAGGLTGELFF. The V call is TRBV5-1, the J call TRBJ2-2; tentative D call: TRBD1 (7 bases). This CDR3 is built from 16 residues. Germline CDR1 reads SGHRS; CDR2 reads YFSETQ. Trimming shortened V by 0 bases and J by 4 bases, and 13 bases separated the two germline ends.

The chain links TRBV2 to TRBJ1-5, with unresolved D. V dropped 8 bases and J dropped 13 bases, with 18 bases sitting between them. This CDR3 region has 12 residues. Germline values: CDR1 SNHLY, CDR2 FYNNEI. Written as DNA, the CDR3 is TGTGCCAGCGGAATCGCGGCAGGAGGACAGCATTTT. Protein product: CASGIAAGGQHF.

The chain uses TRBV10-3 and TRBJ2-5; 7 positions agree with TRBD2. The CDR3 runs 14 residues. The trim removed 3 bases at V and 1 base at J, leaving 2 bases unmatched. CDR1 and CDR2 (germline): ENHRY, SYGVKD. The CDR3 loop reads CAISESGGQETQYF. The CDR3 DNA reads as TGTGCCATCAGTGAATCGGGGGGCCAAGAGACCCAGTACTTC.

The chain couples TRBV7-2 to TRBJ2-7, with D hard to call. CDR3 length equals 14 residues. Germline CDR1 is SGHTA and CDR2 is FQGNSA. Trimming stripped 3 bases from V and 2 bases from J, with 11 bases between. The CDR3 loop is CASSFQLHAYEQYF. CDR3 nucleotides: TGTGCCAGCAGCTTCCAGTTACACGCCTACGAGCAGTACTTC.

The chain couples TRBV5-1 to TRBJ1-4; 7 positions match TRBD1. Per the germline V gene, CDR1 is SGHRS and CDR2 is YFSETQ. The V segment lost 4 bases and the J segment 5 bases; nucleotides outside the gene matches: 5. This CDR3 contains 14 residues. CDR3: CASSPGTANEKLFF. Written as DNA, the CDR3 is TGCGCCAGCAGCCCCGGGACAGCAAATGAAAAACTGTTTTTT.

The CDR3 DNA follows: TGTGCCAGCAGCGTAGACCACAGCTCTGGAAACACCATATATTTT. Residues: CASSVDHSSGNTIYF. This sequence joins TRBV9 and TRBJ1-3; D unclear. Germline loops: CDR1 SGDLS, CDR2 YYNGEE. V lost 0 bases, J lost 0 bases, and 7 bases lay in between. The CDR3 extends over 15 amino acids.

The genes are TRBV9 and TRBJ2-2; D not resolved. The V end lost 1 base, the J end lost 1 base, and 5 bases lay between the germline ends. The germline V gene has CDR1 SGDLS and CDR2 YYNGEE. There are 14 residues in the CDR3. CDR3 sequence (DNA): TGTGCCAGCAGCGTACGCGAGAACACCGGGGAGCTGTTTTTT. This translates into CASSVRENTGELFF. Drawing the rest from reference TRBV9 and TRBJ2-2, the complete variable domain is DSGVTQTPKHLITATGQRVTLRCSPRSGDLSVYWYQQSLDQGLQFLIQYYNGEERAKGNILERFSAQQFPDLHSELNLSSLELGDSALYFCASSVRENTGELFFGEGSRLTVL.

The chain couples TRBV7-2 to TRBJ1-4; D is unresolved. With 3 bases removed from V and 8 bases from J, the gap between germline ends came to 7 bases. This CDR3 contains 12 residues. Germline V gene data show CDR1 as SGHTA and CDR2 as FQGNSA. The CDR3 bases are TGTGCCAGCAGCTTGTCTGCGGAAAAACTGTTTTTT. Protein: CASSLSAEKLFF.

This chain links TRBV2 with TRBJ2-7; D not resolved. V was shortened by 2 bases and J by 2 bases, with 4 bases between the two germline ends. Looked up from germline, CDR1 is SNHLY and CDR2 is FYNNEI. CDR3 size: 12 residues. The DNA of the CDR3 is TGTGCCAGCAGTGAACTAACCTACGAGCAGTACGTC. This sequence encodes CASSELTYEQYV.

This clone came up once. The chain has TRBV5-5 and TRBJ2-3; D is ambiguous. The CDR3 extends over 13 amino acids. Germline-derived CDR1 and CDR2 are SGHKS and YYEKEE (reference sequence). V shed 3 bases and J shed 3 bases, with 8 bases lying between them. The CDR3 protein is CASSSLGTDTQYF. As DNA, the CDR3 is TGTGCCAGCAGCTCCCTAGGGACAGATACGCAGTATTTT.

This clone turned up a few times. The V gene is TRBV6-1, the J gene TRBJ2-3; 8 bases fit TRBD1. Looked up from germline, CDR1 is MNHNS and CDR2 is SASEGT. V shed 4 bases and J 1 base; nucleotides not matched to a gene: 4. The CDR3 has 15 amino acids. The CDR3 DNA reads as TGTGCCAGCAGTGGCATGGACAGGGGCACAGATACGCAGTATTTT. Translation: CASSGMDRGTDTQYF.

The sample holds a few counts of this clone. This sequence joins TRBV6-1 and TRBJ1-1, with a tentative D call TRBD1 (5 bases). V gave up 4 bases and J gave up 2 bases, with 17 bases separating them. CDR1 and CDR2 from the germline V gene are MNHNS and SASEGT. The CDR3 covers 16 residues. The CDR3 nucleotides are TGTGCCAGCAGTGCGGGTTTGGGCAGGGCCAACACTGAAGCTTTCTTT. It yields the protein CASSAGLGRANTEAFF.

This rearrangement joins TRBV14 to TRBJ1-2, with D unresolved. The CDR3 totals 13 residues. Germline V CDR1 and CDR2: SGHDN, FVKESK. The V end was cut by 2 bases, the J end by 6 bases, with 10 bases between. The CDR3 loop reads CASSQPGIHGYTF. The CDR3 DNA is TGTGCCAGCAGCCAACCTGGGATACATGGCTACACCTTC. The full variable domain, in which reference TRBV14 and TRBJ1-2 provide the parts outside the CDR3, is EAGVTQFPSHSVIEKGQTVTLRCDPISGHDNLYWYRRVMGKEIKFLLHFVKESKQDESGMPNNRFLAERTGGTYSTLKVQPAELEDSGVYFCASSQPGIHGYTFGSGTRLTVV.

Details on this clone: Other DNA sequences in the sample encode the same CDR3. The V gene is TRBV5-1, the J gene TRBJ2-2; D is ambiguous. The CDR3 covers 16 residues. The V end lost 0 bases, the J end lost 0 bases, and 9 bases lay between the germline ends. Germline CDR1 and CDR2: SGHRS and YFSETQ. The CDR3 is CASSLAAVSNTGELFF. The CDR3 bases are TGCGCCAGCAGCTTGGCCGCGGTTTCGAACACCGGGGAGCTGTTTTTT.